These 18 T cell receptor beta chains were all obtained from the same sample, sequenced in a study of regulatory T cells in long-lasting Graves disease. Time point reported: newly diagnosed GD, antithyroid drugs for less than 3 months. Construction of the TCR library relied on RNA isolated from PBMCs. Through Arm-PCR of CDR3 regions and iRepertoire HTBI primers, TCR beta libraries were built. In TCRdb, the multiplex PCR reads were re-called with MiXCR into one record per CDR3 protein. Seen here are 350,000 to 450,000 distinct CDR3 sequences, over 15% observed once, and the top ten hold roughly 30%. These data were likewise used in another study, on T cells in Graves' hyperthyroidism and ophthalmopathy.

Sequencing was performed on peripheral blood mononuclear cells (PBMCs), taken at new diagnosis, from a patient treated with antithyroid drugs. Every receptor here comes from a man in his forties with Graves disease.

This rearrangement joins TRBV18 to TRBJ2-5; possibly TRBD1 for D (6 bases). Germline CDR1 is KGHSH and CDR2 is LQKENI. V lost 4 bases, J lost 2 bases, and 11 bases lay in between. The CDR3 contains 14 residues. This chain's CDR3 is CASSQTTGQETQYF. The CDR3 DNA is TGTGCCAGCTCACAAACGACAGGACAAGAGACCCAGTACTTC.

The chain joins TRBV6-5 to TRBJ1-3; TRBD1 matches 7 bases. Per the germline V gene, CDR1 is MNHEY and CDR2 is SVGAGI. The CDR3 spans 17 residues. With V trimmed by 0 bases and J by 0 bases, 5 bases remained unmatched. In DNA, the CDR3 is TGTGCCAGCAGTTACTCTCCCGGGACAGCCTCTGGAAACACCATATATTTT. Its translation: CASSYSPGTASGNTIYF.

In this sample, this clonotype turned up many times. This chain joins TRBV12-3 or TRBV12-4 and TRBJ2-3, with 12 bases that match TRBD2. The CDR3 runs 17 residues. V shed 5 bases, J shed 0 bases, and the junction held 6 bases outside the gene matches. The DNA of the CDR3 is TGTGCCAGCAGTACCCCACTAGCGGGGGGCAGCACAGATACGCAGTATTTT. It translates to CASSTPLAGGSTDTQYF.

This clonotype was observed a few times. The gene calls are TRBV18 and TRBJ1-2; perhaps TRBD1 as D (6 bases). V lost 5 bases to trimming and J lost 7 bases, with 11 bases between them. CDR3 length: 12 residues. From germline, CDR1 is KGHSH and CDR2 LQKENI. CDR3 loop: CASSTSGAGYTF. DNA of the CDR3: TGTGCCAGCTCAACCTCGGGGGCTGGCTACACCTTC.

In the case of this clonotype: A much larger clone differs from this one at a single base, so this may be a read error. It is likely a read error, because the conserved phenylalanine at the end of the CDR3 is missing. The CDR3 DNA follows: TGTGCCAGCAGCCCATCTCGGACAGATACGCAGTATCTT. Translating gives CASSPSRTDTQYL. The chain links TRBV7-2 to TRBJ2-3; D gene unclear. Trimming removed 5 bases from V and 3 bases from J, with 9 bases in between. CDR1 and CDR2 from the germline V gene are SGHTA and FQGNSA. CDR3 length equals 13 residues.

Many counts were recorded for this clonotype. As DNA, the CDR3 is TGTGCCAGCAGTGTCCGCCAGCAAGAGACCCAGTACTTC. Amino acids: CASSVRQQETQYF. The chain combines TRBV2 with TRBJ2-5; D is undetermined. The V end was cut by 4 bases, the J end by 2 bases, with 8 bases between. The CDR3 totals 13 residues. Germline V lookup: CDR1 SNHLY, CDR2 FYNNEI.

This clonotype was seen a handful of times. This chain joins TRBV10-3 and TRBJ1-2; unclear D gene. CDR1 and CDR2 (germline): ENHRY, SYGVKD. The CDR3 spans 13 residues. V was trimmed by 3 bases and J by 1 base, leaving 6 bases between them. The CDR3 spells CAISDGSNYGYTF. CDR3 bases: TGTGCCATCAGTGATGGCAGTAACTATGGCTACACCTTC.

The CDR3, as DNA: TGCGCCAGCTCGGGGGGGATGGGGACCCACTACGAGCAGTACTTC. It encodes CASSGGMGTHYEQYF. The chain is built from TRBV5-1 and TRBJ2-7; 8 nucleotides match TRBD2. The length of the CDR3 is 15 residues. Trimming at V came to 7 bases and at J to 3 bases, leaving 12 bases not matched to a gene. Germline V gene data show CDR1 as SGHRS and CDR2 as YFSETQ.

This sequence joins TRBV20-1 and TRBJ2-7, with TRBD2 matching over 9 bases. V was pared by 1 base and J by 4 bases, with 5 bases of the junction left unmatched. This CDR3 has 14 amino acids. Germline V gene sequence: CDR1 DFQATT, CDR2 SNEGSKA (reference sequence). The CDR3 nucleotides read TGCAGTGCTAGAGCCCTAGCGGGGCGGTACGAGCAGTACTTC. Amino acids: CSARALAGRYEQYF.

The table lists this clonotype with many counts. The gene calls are TRBV10-3 and TRBJ1-2; D may be TRBD1 (5 bases). Germline loops: CDR1 ENHRY, CDR2 SYGVKD. The CDR3 covers 14 residues. Trimming removed 3 bases from V and 1 base from J, with 9 bases in between. The CDR3 spells CAISEPQVNYGYTF. CDR3 bases: TGTGCCATCAGTGAACCACAGGTTAACTATGGCTACACCTTC.

The chain joins TRBV4-2 to TRBJ1-6, with 7 bases fitting TRBD1. V was pared by 1 base and J by 9 bases, with 6 bases of the junction left unmatched. The CDR3 has 15 residues. In germline, CDR1 is LGHNA, CDR2 YNFKEQ. CDR3 coding DNA: TGTGCCAGCAGCCAAGCCGACAGGGTTGTTTCACCCCTCCACTTT. Its protein product is CASSQADRVVSPLHF.

The gene calls are TRBV29-1 and TRBJ2-1; 7 bases agree with TRBD1. Germline V gives CDR1 SQVTM, CDR2 ANQGSEA. This CDR3 region has 16 residues. After removal of 4 bases from V and 9 bases from J, the junction contained 18 bases not matched to a gene. The CDR3, as DNA: TGCAGCGTTGTGAGGGAATGGACAGGTGGGTTAGGTGAGCAGTTCTTC. Amino acid sequence: CSVVREWTGGLGEQFF.

Remarks on this clonotype: One base away lies a much larger clone, so this may be a sequencing read error. As the CDR3 is not closed by the conserved phenylalanine or tryptophan, this likely results from a read error. This chain links TRBV28 with TRBJ2-5; D gene ambiguous. With 7 bases removed from V and 1 base from J, the gap between germline ends came to 4 bases. The CDR3 runs 11 residues. CDR1 and CDR2 (germline): MDHEN, SYDVKM. CDR3 residues: CASKPQETQYL. The CDR3 DNA reads as TGTGCCAGCAAGCCCCAAGAGACCCAGTACCTC.

The sample holds many counts of this clonotype. The chain uses TRBV12-3 or TRBV12-4 and TRBJ1-1; D not certain. CDR3 length: 14 amino acids. Trimming stripped 6 bases from V and 1 base from J, with 12 bases between. Written as DNA, the CDR3 is TGTGCCAGCAGCATGCAGACGGCGAACACTGAAGCTTTCTTT. It specifies CASSMQTANTEAFF.

This clonotype has ten or more counts. The V call is TRBV7-2, the J call TRBJ2-1; TRBD2 matches 14 bases. This CDR3 region has 17 residues. Germline V lookup: CDR1 SGHTA, CDR2 FQGNSA. After removal of 5 bases from V and 9 bases from J, the junction contained 12 bases not matched to a gene. In DNA, the CDR3 is TGTGCCAGCAGCCCTCCGACTAGCGGGGGGGCCATGGGTGAGCAGTTCTTC. Protein: CASSPPTSGGAMGEQFF.

This clonotype was observed a few times. The V call is TRBV4-2, the J call TRBJ2-3; D possibly corresponds to TRBD1 (6 bases). Germline CDR1 reads LGHNA; CDR2 reads YNFKEQ. There are 14 residues in the CDR3. Trimming removed 8 bases at V and 2 bases at J, with 14 bases between. As DNA, the CDR3 is TGTGCCAGCGGCCGCCGGACAGACACAGATACGCAGTATTTT. Amino acid sequence: CASGRRTDTDTQYF.

This clonotype was recorded many times. The chain employs TRBV5-4 and TRBJ2-5, with a tentative D call TRBD1 (6 bases). This CDR3 spans 15 amino acids. Trimming stripped 1 base from V and 0 bases from J, with 10 bases between. From germline, CDR1 is SGHNT and CDR2 YYREEE (reference sequence). CDR3 residues: CASSLKQGYQETQYF. In DNA form, the CDR3 reads TGTGCCAGCAGCTTGAAACAGGGTTACCAAGAGACCCAGTACTTC. Full variable domain (rest looked up from reference TRBV5-4 and TRBJ2-5): ETGVTQSPTHLIKTRGQQVTLRCSSQSGHNTVSWYQQALGQGPQFIFQYYREEENGRGNFPPRFSGLQFPNYSSELNVNALELDDSALYLCASSLKQGYQETQYFGPGTRLLVL.

The rearrangement uses TRBV5-1 and TRBJ2-5; the match to TRBD2 covers 8 bases. This CDR3 is 15 amino acids long. The J segment lost 2 bases and the V segment lost 2 bases, leaving 5 bases of the junction unmatched. Germline values: CDR1 SGHRS, CDR2 YFSETQ. The CDR3 here is CASSLTGGRQETQYF. In DNA, the CDR3 is TGCGCCAGCAGCTTAACGGGGGGGCGGCAAGAGACCCAGTACTTC.